This TCR beta chain was captured in a study of metastatic and nonmetastatic thyroid tumors. Whole-study context: Repertoire data that came from the blood and tumor or nodule tissue of malignant and benign thyroid patients were compared.

Per the authors' pipeline: A papillary thyroid cancer distant-metastasis classifier was built from CDR3 differences across clinicopathological groups. TCRdb re-analyzed the PCR reads through MiXCR. The V and J calls and clone size come from TCRdb's table, not from the authors' own analysis. The sample has approximately 40,000 clones; around 28% are singletons. The CDR3 spans 17 residues. CDR1 and CDR2 (germline): LGHDT, YNNKEL (reference sequence). The germline V and J ends were trimmed by 6 bases and 2 bases, with 20 bases remaining between them. At least ten counts were recorded for this clone. Thyroid surgery was preceded by no treatment in any patient.

This sequence was found in a male donor with papillary thyroid cancer or a benign thyroid nodule (not recorded which). Some clones in this sample may be carry-over from other donors' samples. The sequencing input was blood. This chain connects TRBV3-1 to TRBJ1-5; the D gene is possibly TRBD1 (5 bases). CDR3 sequence: CASRARGNYVGNQPQHF. CDR3 coding DNA: TGTGCCAGCAGAGCACGGGGGAATTACGTGGGCAATCAGCCCCAGCATTTT.